This T cell receptor (beta chain) was profiled in a study of T cell changes during pregnancy in multiple sclerosis. Clones were sequenced by immunoSEQ multiplex PCR, and TCRdb holds only the in-frame ones, with some missing. The sample lists around 130,000 clones, roughly 96% occurring once. V was pared by 5 bases and J by 2 bases, with 11 bases between. The V gene's germline CDR1 is SGHNT and CDR2 YENEEA. The CDR3 extends over 14 amino acids. The genes are TRBV11-3 and TRBJ2-3, with D possibly matching TRBD2 (6 bases). The receptor's source is a female donor with multiple sclerosis, enrolled in a pregnancy study. The specimen was peripheral blood, collected after pregnancy. The CDR3 DNA is TGTGCCAGCAGCGGGAGCGGGCCCACAGATACGCAGTATTTT. This gives the protein CASSGSGPTDTQYF.